The 21 T cell receptor beta chains below were found in one sample sequenced in a study of blood T cell repertoires in COVID-19. Assay used: immunoSEQ multiplex PCR; TCRdb lists only in-frame clones, some missing. The sample has 85,000 to 110,000 clones; 87% are singletons. Material for sequencing was peripheral blood. These receptors were taken from a human donor in a cohort sampled during active COVID-19.

The genes are TRBV19 and TRBJ1-2; no firm D call. The germline V and J ends were trimmed by 3 bases and 0 bases, with 14 bases remaining between them. This CDR3 is 16 amino acids long. Per the germline V gene, CDR1 is LNHDA and CDR2 is SQIVND (reference sequence). The CDR3 is CASSIPGKPPNYGYTF. The DNA of the CDR3 is TGTGCCAGTAGTATTCCGGGAAAGCCCCCTAACTATGGCTACACCTTC.

The genes are TRBV15 and TRBJ1-1; D ambiguous. Trimming pared 1 base from V and 4 bases from J, leaving 13 bases between. The CDR3 is 15 amino acids. Germline CDR1 and CDR2: LNHNV and YYDKDF (reference sequence). The CDR3 is CATSRAASGGTEAFF. The CDR3 bases are TGTGCCACCAGCAGAGCCGCATCGGGAGGCACTGAAGCTTTCTTT.

Worth noting for this clone: Distinct nucleotide sequences in the sample also encode this CDR3. The rearrangement links TRBV25-1 to TRBJ2-7; 11 bases are a match to TRBD1. The CDR3 length is 13 residues. After removal of 7 bases from V and 6 bases from J, the junction contained 5 bases not matched to a gene. The germline gives CDR1 MGHDK, CDR2 SYGVNS. CDR3 coding DNA: TGTGCCAGCACCGGACAGGGGGCTCGCGAGCAGTACTTC. This sequence encodes CASTGQGAREQYF.

The rearrangement links TRBV15 to TRBJ2-4; tentatively, D is TRBD2 (5 bases). The germline CDR1 and CDR2 sequences are LNHNV and YYDKDF (reference sequence). CDR3 length equals 18 residues. Trimming removed 1 base at V and 1 base at J, with 17 bases between. CDR3 loop: CATSRGVSDFDAKNIQYF. The CDR3 bases are TGTGCCACCAGCAGAGGAGTATCGGACTTTGATGCCAAAAACATTCAGTACTTC.

DNA for the CDR3: TGTGCCAGCAGCCTGGGGACAGGGAAAAATGGCAATCAGCCCCAGCATTTT. Encoded protein: CASSLGTGKNGNQPQHF. The chain is built from TRBV3-1 (or the pseudogene TRBV3-2) and TRBJ1-5; TRBD1 aligns across 9 bases. V shed 4 bases, J shed 2 bases, and the junction held 9 bases outside the gene matches. Germline CDR1 reads LGHDT; CDR2 reads YNNKEL (reference sequence). This CDR3 has 17 amino acids.

The J gene is TRBJ1-4, the V gene TRBV2; a possible D gene is TRBD1 (6 bases). V lost 6 bases and J lost 4, with 15 bases in between. CDR1 SNHLY and CDR2 FYNNEI come from the germline V gene. The CDR3 covers 15 residues. In DNA form, the CDR3 reads TGTGCCAGCAGCGAAACGACAGGCTATAATGAAAAACTGTTTTTT. Translation gives CASSETTGYNEKLFF.

The table lists this clone with a few counts. The chain is built from TRBV7-9 and TRBJ2-7, with TRBD2 matching 7 bases. Germline trimming cut 3 bases from V and 5 bases from J; bases unmatched to any gene: 4. In germline, CDR1 is SEHNR, CDR2 FQNEAQ (reference sequence). This CDR3 comprises 13 residues. This CDR3 is CASSFGGSNEQYF. The DNA for the CDR3 is TGTGCCAGCAGCTTTGGCGGGAGTAACGAGCAGTACTTC.

In this sample, this clone turned up once. V is TRBV6-6 and J is TRBJ2-5; 8 bases fit TRBD2. Germline assignment: CDR1 MNHNY and CDR2 SVGAGI (reference sequence). V dropped 6 bases and J dropped 4; count of bases not matched to a gene: 10. This CDR3 is built from 15 residues. CDR3 nucleotides: TGTGCCAGCAGCCGAGCGGGAGCCCGTTTAGAGACCCAGTACTTC. Encoded protein: CASSRAGARLETQYF.

This chain links TRBV29-1 with TRBJ2-5; 9 bases line up with TRBD2. The length of the CDR3 is 14 residues. The germline V gene has CDR1 SQVTM and CDR2 ANQGSEA. After removal of 7 bases from V and 5 bases from J, the junction contained 11 bases not matched to a gene. This chain's CDR3 is CSASGGGRAETQYF. The DNA of the CDR3 is TGCAGCGCCTCGGGCGGCGGGAGGGCGGAGACCCAGTACTTC.

The rearrangement joins TRBV18 to TRBJ1-2; D gene uncertain. CDR1 and CDR2 (germline): KGHSH, LQKENI. V was trimmed by 2 bases and J by 5 bases, leaving 12 bases between them. The CDR3 is 14 amino acids. The CDR3 DNA follows: TGTGCCAGCTCACCAGAAACAGTTTTATATGGCTACACCTTC. This gives the protein CASSPETVLYGYTF.

A few counts support this clone. V and J are TRBV7-6 and TRBJ2-7, with 8 bases lining up with TRBD1. From germline, CDR1 is SGHVS and CDR2 FNYEAQ. V lost 5 bases, J lost 5 bases, and 11 bases stayed unmatched. The CDR3 is made up of 15 amino acids. The CDR3 sequence is CASSDSRTGRHEQYF. The CDR3 nucleotides read TGTGCCAGCAGCGATAGCCGGACAGGGAGGCACGAGCAGTACTTC.

The table lists this clone with a count of one. CDR3 DNA sequence: TGTGCCAGTAGTATAATGCCACGGGGAGGCTGGAGCTCCTATAATTCACCCCTCCACTTT. Its translation: CASSIMPRGGWSSYNSPLHF. The chain joins TRBV19 to TRBJ1-6; unclear D gene. V lost 2 bases, J lost 0 bases, and 20 bases lay in between. This CDR3 is 20 amino acids long. The germline V gene has CDR1 LNHDA and CDR2 SQIVND (reference sequence).

This sequence joins TRBV7-3 and TRBJ1-3; 12 positions match TRBD1. Per germline, CDR1 SGHTA and CDR2 FQGTGA. The V and J ends lost 5 bases and 2 bases, in that order; junction bases with no gene match: 1. The CDR3 contains 15 residues. CDR3 residues: CASSRDRGPGNTIYF. The CDR3 nucleotides read TGTGCCAGCAGCCGGGACAGGGGGCCTGGAAACACCATATATTTT.

The chain carries TRBV2 and TRBJ2-7; 8 bases fit TRBD1. V gave up 7 bases and J gave up 6 bases; unmatched junction bases: 11. Per germline, CDR1 SNHLY and CDR2 FYNNEI. The CDR3 is made up of 14 amino acids. This CDR3 is CASILGQGAREQYF. The CDR3 DNA sequence: TGTGCCAGCATCCTGGGGCAGGGGGCCCGCGAGCAGTACTTC.

The rearrangement joins TRBV5-1 to TRBJ2-3; D gene ambiguous. V was shortened by 2 bases and J by 0 bases, with 10 bases between the two germline ends. The CDR3 extends over 15 amino acids. Germline CDR1 reads SGHRS; CDR2 reads YFSETQ. The CDR3 bases are TGCGCCAGCAGCTTATTTCCGGAGAGCACAGATACGCAGTATTTT. As protein: CASSLFPESTDTQYF.

CDR3 in DNA: TGTGCCAGCAGTTACCGACAGGGGCGGACCTACGAGCAGTACTTC. The encoded protein is CASSYRQGRTYEQYF. The chain employs TRBV6-5 and TRBJ2-7; 8 bases fit TRBD1. CDR1 is MNHEY and CDR2 is SVGAGI in the germline V gene. With V trimmed by 2 bases and J by 2 bases, 5 bases remained unmatched. The CDR3 loop spans 15 amino acids.

This clone was found once. V usage is TRBV13 and J usage is TRBJ2-1; TRBD2 might be the D (5 bases). The germline V gene encodes CDR1 PRHDT and CDR2 FYEKMQ (reference sequence). The CDR3 is made up of 12 amino acids. V lost 1 base to trimming and J lost 14 bases, with 12 bases between them. Here the CDR3 DNA reads TGTGCCAGCAGCTTAGCGAAGTGGAGGAAGTTCTTC. It translates to CASSLAKWRKFF. The full variable domain, its missing parts supplied by reference TRBV13 and TRBJ2-1, is AAGVIQSPRHLIKEKRETATLKCYPIPRHDTVYWYQQGPGQDPQFLISFYEKMQSDKGSIPDRFSAQQFSDYHSELNMSSLELGDSALYFCASSLAKWRKFFGPGTRLTVL.

The chain employs TRBV27 and TRBJ2-1; TRBD2 might be the D (6 bases). This CDR3 is 14 amino acids long. Trimming pared 6 bases from V and 2 bases from J, leaving 11 bases between. The germline V gene has CDR1 MNHEY and CDR2 SMNVEV (reference sequence). The CDR3 sequence: CASRAPGAYNEQFF. Written as DNA, the CDR3 is TGTGCCAGCAGGGCCCCGGGGGCCTACAATGAGCAGTTCTTC.

CDR3 amino acids: CASSQDLVRGGQETQYF. CDR3 DNA: TGTGCCAGCAGCCAAGATCTAGTTCGGGGGGGCCAAGAGACCCAGTACTTC. This chain uses TRBV3-1 (or the pseudogene TRBV3-2) with TRBJ2-5; 8 positions agree with TRBD2. Germline assignment: CDR1 LGHDT and CDR2 YNNKEL (reference sequence). The CDR3 runs to 17 residues. Trimming cost V 0 bases and J 1 base; bases outside gene matches: 7.

This rearrangement joins TRBV21-1 to TRBJ2-5; the table's TRBD2 call for D was not verified on the DNA. TRBV21-1 is assigned pseudogene status. CDR3 size: 15 residues. The CDR3 bases are TGTGCCAGCAATAAACTCCTACCCGTAAAGGAGACCCAGTACTTC. It specifies CASNKLLPVKETQYF.

This chain links TRBV5-1 with TRBJ2-5; TRBD1 might be the D (6 bases). Trimming cost V 0 bases and J 1 base, with 10 bases left between them. Per the germline V gene, CDR1 is SGHRS and CDR2 is YFSETQ. This CDR3 has 15 amino acids. CDR3 in DNA: TGCGCCAGCAGCTTGGGCGAGGGGGTCCAAGAGACCCAGTACTTC. Translated, it gives CASSLGEGVQETQYF. Looking up the rest from reference TRBV5-1 and TRBJ2-5 gives the full variable domain: KAGVTQTPRYLIKTRGQQVTLSCSPISGHRSVSWYQQTPGQGLQFLFEYFSETQRNKGNFPGRFSGRQFSNSRSEMNVSTLELGDSALYLCASSLGEGVQETQYFGPGTRLLVL.